This record covers a single T cell receptor (beta chain). Its antigen is not known. Assay: immunoSEQ multiplex PCR; the TCRdb copy retains only in-frame clones and omits some. This sample has roughly 26,000 clones, with roughly 82% found just once. The germline V and J ends were trimmed by 5 bases and 4 bases, with 14 bases remaining between them. The CDR3 totals 14 residues. CDR1 is LNHDA and CDR2 is SQIVND in the germline V gene (reference sequence). This sample stems from a study of lymphopenia after photon versus proton radiotherapy. General observations from the study: Proton therapy kept repertoires fairly stable, unlike photons, which gained effector/memory cells. Better survival with proton therapy was suggested as possible, not demonstrated.

The chain carries TRBV19 and TRBJ2-5, with D possibly being TRBD2 (6 bases). This TCR came from a man aged 35-49 years with gastric cancer. The sequences come from peripheral blood, collected from a patient treated with photon-based radiotherapy. CDR3 nucleotides: TGTGCCAGTAGTCCGGGGACTGCAAGAGAGACCCAGTACTTC. It is translated as CASSPGTARETQYF.